This T cell receptor beta chain stems from a study of blood T cell repertoires in COVID-19 (dated by TCRdb to 2019 to 2021). As for the study more broadly: Samples covering the acute and convalescent phases of COVID-19 were provided by collaborators in the United States, Italy and Spain. The prospective study material was composed of cDNA or gDNA derived from T cells, B-cell-depleted T cells, or PBMCs. Subjects who had been exposed to COVID-19, were actively infected with it, or had recovered from it provided the deeply sampled blood TCRbeta repertoires that made up the dataset. A freely available public database, intended as a resource for researchers studying the immune response to SARS-CoV-2, is where the repertoires were released. Samples were obtained from the ongoing ImmuneRACE study (first 160 participants) and from roughly 1,300 subjects provided by 6 global collaborators. The sample metadata nearly always contained a de-identified subject ID, COVID-19 status, age in years and sex. Where available, HLA class I and class II types were obtained from metadata supplied by the sample provider rather than from assay-based typing.

Results and caveats for the whole study, not just this receptor: The amount of clinical and demographic metadata varied by source and participant and was provided uncurated.

V lost 2 bases and J lost 9 bases; the stretch between them is 17 bases long. CDR1 SGHTA and CDR2 FQGTGA were looked up in the germline V gene. Including the terminal cysteine and phenylalanine, the CDR3 comprises 15 residues. The sequence is cut down to CDR3 DNA, 45 bases in frame from base 1. Collaborating institutions collected whole blood in K2EDTA tubes following their own protocols. Collaborator samples were shipped for TCRbeta analysis as frozen whole blood, isolated PBMCs, or DNA extracted from either sample type. Worth noting for this clone: The clone's antigen remains unknown. No qualities accompany the bases; no much larger clone lies one base away.

TCRbeta CDR3 regions were amplified from genomic DNA using the immunoSEQ Assay, a bias-controlled multiplex PCR. Per the original workflow: Within the assay, amplification of reference gene primers was used to estimate how many nucleated cells each sample contained. To quantify the absolute abundance of each unique TCRbeta CDR3 rearrangement, sequence reads were collapsed and filtered. Productive Simpson clonality was computed per sample as the square root of Simpson's diversity index over productive rearrangements. TCRdb took over this immuneACCESS table, retaining in-frame rearrangements with V and J assigned. Such tables are incomplete; in checked studies, under half of the missing clones stem from an unresolved V gene, and the remainder is unexplained. V, J and clone size are those of that table, while D and trimming were read from the DNA. The sample table lists about 180,000 clones, 60% to 80% of them with a count of one. The ten biggest clones cover approximately 26% of the sample.

Sequenced sample: peripheral blood. This TCR was recovered from a woman between 70 and 85 years old with acute or convalescent COVID-19. The rearrangement joined TRBV7-3 to TRBJ2-1, and the D gene may be TRBD1, 6 bases matching. The CDR3 corresponds to CASSLGRAADSEQFF. Read as DNA, the sequence is TGTGCCAGCAGCTTAGGTCGAGCGGCGGACAGTGAGCAGTTCTTC.